This TCR beta chain is from a study of type 1 regulatory T cells. By share, this clonotype counts as medium-sized. In TCRdb, the reads were re-called with MiXCR into one record per CDR3 protein. In the table there are fewer than 2,500 distinct CDR3 sequences, around 6.7% of which are singletons. The V gene's germline CDR1 is SGHNT and CDR2 YYREEE (reference sequence). Trimming left V 4 bases short and J 2 bases short, with 12 bases between. The CDR3 has 14 residues. The source of this sequence is a human donor in good health. The gene calls are TRBV5-4 and TRBJ2-5, with D possibly matching TRBD1 (6 bases). The sequenced sample consisted of CD4+ T cells, either the whole sample or a sorted fraction (not recorded which). The DNA of the CDR3 is TGTGCCAGCAGCCCCGGGACATCTCAAGAGACCCAGTACTTC. Its protein is CASSPGTSQETQYF. Full variable domain (missing parts from reference TRBV5-4 and TRBJ2-5): ETGVTQSPTHLIKTRGQQVTLRCSSQSGHNTVSWYQQALGQGPQFIFQYYREEENGRGNFPPRFSGLQFPNYSSELNVNALELDDSALYLCASSPGTSQETQYFGPGTRLLVL.